This TCR beta chain was retrieved from a study of blood T cell repertoires in COVID-19 (dated by TCRdb to 2018 to 2021). Turning to the overall study: Collaborator samples came from the United States, Italy and Spain and covered acute and convalescent phases of COVID-19. Subjects who had been exposed to COVID-19, were actively infected with it, or had recovered from it provided the deeply sampled blood TCRbeta repertoires that made up the dataset. Where available, HLA class I and class II types were taken from metadata supplied by the sample provider and were not determined by assay-based typing. The material from the prospective study consisted of cDNA or gDNA derived from T cells, B-cell-depleted T cells, or PBMCs. The sample metadata nearly always contained a de-identified subject ID, COVID-19 status, age in years and sex. Samples came from the ongoing ImmuneRACE study (first 160 participants) plus 1,254 subjects from 6 global collaborators. The repertoires were released in a freely available public database intended as a resource for research on the immune response to SARS-CoV-2.

In the prospective study, participants were roughly 18 to 90 years old, resided in about two dozen geographic areas of the United States, and were enrolled through a virtual design. Cohort assignment in the prospective study relied on participant-reported clinical history from a screening survey and a study questionnaire. Recovered participants in ImmuneRACE Cohort 3 were defined as having two consecutive negative NP/OP PCR tests, clearance from a healthcare professional, or resolution of symptoms. Each participant in the prospective study had whole blood, serum and a nasopharyngeal or oropharyngeal swab collected by mobile phlebotomists. Over a roughly 2-month period, participants in the prospective study had the option of providing additional blood draws and questionnaires. Blood samples from the prospective study were shipped frozen or at room temperature prior to DNA extraction. The immunoSEQ Assay, a bias-controlled multiplex PCR, was used to amplify TCRbeta CDR3 regions from genomic DNA. Per the authors' processing: The number of nucleated cells in each sample was estimated from the amplification of reference gene primers within the assay. To quantify the absolute abundance of each unique TCRbeta CDR3 rearrangement, sequence reads were collapsed and filtered. For each sample, productive Simpson clonality was calculated as the square root of Simpson's diversity index over productive rearrangements. The immuneACCESS repertoire file appears here via TCRdb, limited to in-frame rearrangements. These files lack a portion of the clones; in checked studies, under half of the deficit traces to unresolved V genes, and the cause of the others is not known. V and J calls and clone size are as listed in that table; D and trimming were resolved from the DNA. The sample contains 140,000 to 150,000 clones, 87% of them found a single time. The top ten clonotypes cover about 10% of the sample.

Summary of the overall study and its limitations: The amount of clinical and demographic metadata varied by source and participant and was provided uncurated.

The junction shows trimming of 4 bases on V and 5 bases on J, plus 5 bases between the germline ends. The CDR3 sequence holds 11 residues, the cysteine and phenylalanine included. Solely the CDR3 DNA is kept, with 33 bases framed from the first base. In the germline V gene (reference sequence), CDR1 corresponds to SEHNR and CDR2 to FQNEAQ. About this clone: There is no known antigen for this receptor. No clone much larger than this one lies a single base away; base qualities are absent.

The sample consisted of PBMCs or T cells enriched from blood (not recorded which). The sequence links TRBV7-9 to TRBJ2-5, with no D gene named confidently. The sequence derives from a man between 60 and 70 years old who had recovered from COVID-19. CDR3 reads: CASSWRETQYF. At the DNA level, the sequence is TGTGCCAGCAGCTGGCGGGAGACCCAGTACTTC.